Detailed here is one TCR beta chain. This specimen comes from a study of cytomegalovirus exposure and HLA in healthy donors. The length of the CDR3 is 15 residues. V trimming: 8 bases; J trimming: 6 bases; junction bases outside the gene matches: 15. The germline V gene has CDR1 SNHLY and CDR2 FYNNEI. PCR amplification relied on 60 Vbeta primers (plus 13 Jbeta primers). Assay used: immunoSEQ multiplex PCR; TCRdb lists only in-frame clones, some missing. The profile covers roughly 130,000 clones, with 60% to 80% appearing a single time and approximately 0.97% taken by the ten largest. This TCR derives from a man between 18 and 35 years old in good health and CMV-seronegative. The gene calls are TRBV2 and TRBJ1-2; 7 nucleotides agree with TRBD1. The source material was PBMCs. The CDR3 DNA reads TGTGCCAGCTGGACGACAGGGTTAAGGGGAAATGGCTACACCTTC. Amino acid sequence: CASWTTGLRGNGYTF.